A single TCR beta chain is shown here with its context. Its target is unknown. This record comes from a study of cytomegalovirus exposure and HLA in healthy donors. The study's findings and limits: Researchers counted around 150 TCR beta chains as cytomegalovirus-associated. Both high specificity and high sensitivity reportedly marked the classifier's diagnosis of cytomegalovirus status. For most TCR sequences rarity was the rule, although some public TCRs occurred in many donors. In a later analysis, first-cohort TCR clusters were found to tend to co-occur in the approximately 110 validation repertoires.

Germline V gives CDR1 SGHVS, CDR2 FNYEAQ. V lost 1 base and J 1 base, leaving 7 bases between the germline ends. There are 15 residues in the CDR3. Only in-frame clones appear in the TCRdb table, and some are missing; sequencing was by immunoSEQ multiplex PCR. The data contain fewer than 150,000 clones, about nine tenths of them seen just once; the ten biggest clones take up 1.2% to 1.5%. The chain couples TRBV7-6 to TRBJ2-2, with TRBD2 as a possible D gene (6 bases). This receptor was identified in a man aged 25 to 40 in good health and CMV-seronegative. Specimen: PBMCs. The CDR3 sequence: CASSLVRGNTGELFF. CDR3 DNA sequence: TGTGCCAGCAGCTTAGTGCGGGGGAACACCGGGGAGCTGTTTTTT.